This passage covers 2 T cell receptor beta chains from one sample sequenced in a study of T cell changes during pregnancy in multiple sclerosis. This table comes from immunoSEQ multiplex PCR, and its TCRdb copy is limited to in-frame clones, with some not included. Of under 110,000 clones listed, 85% to 95% are singletons. Specimen: peripheral blood, collected after pregnancy. These receptors were taken from a female donor with multiple sclerosis, enrolled in a pregnancy study.

The chain employs TRBV5-4 and TRBJ1-1; D might be TRBD1 (5 bases). The V gene's germline CDR1 is SGHNT and CDR2 YYREEE (reference sequence). The CDR3 is 13 residues long. The V gene lost 4 bases and the J gene lost 11 bases, with 18 bases spanning the gap. The CDR3 loop reads CASSVAGTVGAFF. The CDR3 DNA reads as TGTGCCAGCAGCGTGGCAGGGACTGTGGGGGCTTTCTTT.

The rearrangement links TRBV5-1 to TRBJ2-1; TRBD1 aligns across 7 bases. Germline V lookup: CDR1 SGHRS, CDR2 YFSETQ. The CDR3 is 15 amino acids. J lost 2 bases, V lost 4 bases, and 6 bases had no gene match. The CDR3 region has the DNA TGCGCCAGCAGCCTGGACAGGTCGACCTACAATGAGCAGTTCTTC. Its translation is CASSLDRSTYNEQFF.